One and the same sample provided the 21 T cell receptor beta chains below, sequenced in a study of T cells in Graves' hyperthyroidism and ophthalmopathy. Amplification yielded TCR beta CDR3 regions, with RNA transcripts as the source. An initial round of RT-PCR targeting the TCR CDR3 relied on the HTBI primer set. TCRdb reprocessed the multiplex PCR reads via MiXCR and lists one record per CDR3 protein. The data hold around 440,000 distinct CDR3 sequences, with about 15% observed a single time. The sequenced sample was blood. The receptors were gathered from a young woman with Graves' hyperthyroidism.

This clonotype was observed many times. The chain's CDR3 is CSARGDQDTQYF. In nucleotides, the CDR3 is TGCAGTGCACGGGGGGATCAGGATACGCAGTATTTT. This chain connects TRBV20-1 to TRBJ2-3; 7 positions agree with TRBD2. Trimming at V came to 6 bases and at J to 6 bases, leaving 6 bases not matched to a gene. CDR1 is DFQATT and CDR2 is SNEGSKA in the germline V gene (reference sequence). The CDR3 sequence is 12 residues long.

Many counts were recorded for this clonotype. The genes are TRBV30 and TRBJ2-1; 9 nucleotides align to TRBD2. Trimming cost V 5 bases and J 7 bases; bases outside gene matches: 6. The CDR3 extends over 13 amino acids. Germline CDR1 and CDR2: GTSNPN and SVGIG (reference sequence). The CDR3 nucleotides read TGTGCCTGGGGTCCGAGCGGGAGGAATGAGCAGTTCTTC. This sequence encodes CAWGPSGRNEQFF. Full variable domain (remainder filled in from reference TRBV30 and TRBJ2-1): SQTIHQWPATLVQPVGSPLSLECTVEGTSNPNLYWYRQAAGRGLQLLFYSVGIGQISSEVPQNLSASRPQDRQFILSSKKLLLSDSGFYLCAWGPSGRNEQFFGPGTRLTVL.

This clonotype has a count of ten or more. This sequence joins TRBV11-2 and TRBJ2-7; 10 nucleotides line up with TRBD2. The length of the CDR3 is 18 residues. Unmatched junction bases numbered 19, after V lost 6 bases and J lost 5 bases. Germline loops: CDR1 SGHAT, CDR2 FQNNGV. The CDR3, as DNA: TGTGCCAGCAGACCCCTCCAAGCTAGCGGGAGAAAGTTCCACGAGCAGTACTTC. This codes for CASRPLQASGRKFHEQYF.

This clonotype is a singleton in its sample. The rearrangement links TRBV11-2 to TRBJ2-5, with TRBD2 matching 10 bases. V trimming: 6 bases; J trimming: 4 bases; junction bases outside the gene matches: 8. Germline values: CDR1 SGHAT, CDR2 FQNNGV. The CDR3 loop spans 15 amino acids. The CDR3 nucleotides read TGTGCCAGCAGACAGCTAGCGGGAGTGTCAGAGACCCAGTACTTC. Its translation is CASRQLAGVSETQYF.

The sample holds many counts of this clonotype. The chain joins TRBV20-1 to TRBJ1-3; the match to TRBD1 covers 9 bases. Germline values: CDR1 DFQATT, CDR2 SNEGSKA (reference sequence). The CDR3 is made up of 15 amino acids. V lost 6 bases and J lost 1; bases outside the gene matches: 7. CDR3 in DNA: TGCAGTGCGTGGGAGGGACAGGGTTCTGGAAACACCATATATTTT. Protein sequence: CSAWEGQGSGNTIYF.

This clonotype was observed a few times. This clone may be a read error of a much larger clone one base away. The chain couples TRBV11-2 to TRBJ2-3; D gene ambiguous. CDR3 length: 15 residues. Germline CDR1 is SGHAT and CDR2 is FQNNGV. This CDR3 is CAGSLEFTSTDTQYF. In nucleotides, the CDR3 is TGTGCCGGCAGCTTAGAATTTACCAGCACAGATACGCAGTATTTT.

At least ten counts were recorded for this clonotype. The V and J genes are TRBV20-1 and TRBJ2-3; the match to TRBD2 covers 7 bases. This CDR3 is built from 14 residues. Germline lookup yields CDR1 DFQATT and CDR2 SNEGSKA (reference sequence). Trimming cost V 6 bases and J 6 bases; bases outside gene matches: 12. The CDR3 nucleotides read TGCAGTGCGGAAAGGACCGGACTAGGGGATACGCAGTATTTT. It specifies CSAERTGLGDTQYF.

Of note for this clonotype: Just one base apart from a much larger clone, this may be a read error. The genes are TRBV11-2 and TRBJ2-1; 13 nucleotides line up with TRBD2. Germline CDR1 is SGHAT and CDR2 is FQNNGV. The CDR3 contains 14 residues. The V segment lost 5 bases and the J segment 9 bases; nucleotides outside the gene matches: 4. CDR3 residues: CASSPGLAGPEQFF. The CDR3 DNA follows: TGTGCCAGCAGCCCGGGACTAGCGGGACCTGAGCAGTTCTTC.

The table lists this clonotype with many counts. The rearrangement uses TRBV29-1 and TRBJ1-2; D gene uncertain. V was shortened by 7 bases and J by 4 bases, with 10 bases between the two germline ends. This CDR3 region has 11 residues. Germline values: CDR1 SQVTM, CDR2 ANQGSEA. As DNA, the CDR3 is TGCAGCGCCCACGGTGGCTATGGCTACACCTTC. Amino acids: CSAHGGYGYTF. Full variable domain (remainder filled in from reference TRBV29-1 and TRBJ1-2): SAVISQKPSRDICQRGTSLTIQCQVDSQVTMMFWYRQQPGQSLTLIATANQGSEATYESGFVIDKFPISRPNLTFSTLTVSNMSPEDSSIYLCSAHGGYGYTFGSGTRLTVV.

This clonotype was counted at least ten times. This chain connects TRBV9 to TRBJ2-3; 9 bases align to TRBD2. Germline CDR1 SGDLS, CDR2 YYNGEE. V shed 7 bases, J shed 1 base, and the junction held 7 bases outside the gene matches. CDR3 size: 15 residues. The CDR3 loop reads CASSTRTSGTDTQYF. CDR3 bases: TGTGCCAGCTCTACCCGGACTAGCGGCACAGATACGCAGTATTTT.

This clonotype has ten or more counts. The chain recombines TRBV12-3 or TRBV12-4 with TRBJ2-5, with D possibly being TRBD2 (5 bases). The CDR3 totals 15 residues. Deletions cut 6 bases from V and 1 base from J, with 15 bases between. DNA for the CDR3: TGTGCCAGCAGCACATACCGGGGTGGCCAAGAGACCCAGTACTTC. Residues: CASSTYRGGQETQYF.

This clonotype was picked up many times. This chain links TRBV20-1 with TRBJ2-1, with 8 bases that match TRBD2. Trimming took 3 bases from V and 5 from J; bases not matched to a gene: 6. Per germline, CDR1 DFQATT and CDR2 SNEGSKA (reference sequence). The CDR3 covers 14 residues. The CDR3 is CSASGRAVHNEQFF. In DNA, the CDR3 is TGCAGTGCTAGCGGGAGGGCCGTCCACAATGAGCAGTTCTTC.

In its sample, this clonotype was seen a few times. The gene calls are TRBV5-1 and TRBJ2-5, with TRBD2 as a possible D gene (7 bases). CDR1 and CDR2 (germline): SGHRS, YFSETQ. This CDR3 spans 16 amino acids. Between the trimmed V and J ends, which lost 2 bases and 1 base, there was a span of 15 bases. This CDR3 is CASSFWRGPSQETQYF. In nucleotides, the CDR3 is TGCGCCAGCAGCTTTTGGCGGGGGCCCTCCCAAGAGACCCAGTACTTC.

This clonotype was detected ten times or more. The chain couples TRBV6-1 to TRBJ2-1, with D maybe TRBD2 (6 bases). Trimming took off 7 bases at V and 2 bases at J, with 15 bases between the two ends. Germline assignment: CDR1 MNHNS and CDR2 SASEGT. CDR3 size: 15 residues. The CDR3 reads CASTSRLVPYNEQFF. DNA for the CDR3: TGTGCCAGCACCTCTCGACTAGTGCCCTACAATGAGCAGTTCTTC.

In its sample, this clonotype was seen many times. The CDR3 is CASSPREGELYNEQFF. CDR3 nucleotides: TGTGCCAGCTCACCAAGGGAGGGAGAATTATACAATGAGCAGTTCTTC. The chain links TRBV18 to TRBJ2-1, with 7 nucleotides matching TRBD2. The CDR3 spans 16 residues. J lost 4 bases, V lost 2 bases, and 8 bases had no gene match. Germline CDR1 KGHSH, CDR2 LQKENI.

The table lists this clonotype with many counts. Written as DNA, the CDR3 is TGCAGCGGCCAGAGACAGGGCCACTATGGCTACACCTTC. This gives the protein CSGQRQGHYGYTF. V is TRBV29-1 and J is TRBJ1-2, with TRBD1 matching over 7 bases. The CDR3 loop spans 13 amino acids. Germline assignment: CDR1 SQVTM and CDR2 ANQGSEA. The V and J ends lost 7 bases and 3 bases, in that order; junction bases with no gene match: 8.

This rearrangement joins TRBV15 to TRBJ1-4, with 9 nucleotides matching TRBD1. The J segment lost 7 bases and the V segment lost 1 base, leaving 7 bases of the junction unmatched. This CDR3 region has 16 residues. The germline gives CDR1 LNHNV, CDR2 YYDKDF (reference sequence). CDR3 amino acids: CATSRAIATGGEKLFF. CDR3 in DNA: TGTGCCACCAGCAGAGCTATCGCGACAGGGGGTGAAAAACTGTTTTTT.

The chain combines TRBV2 with TRBJ2-5; TRBD1 matches 12 bases. This CDR3 spans 17 amino acids. Germline values: CDR1 SNHLY, CDR2 FYNNEI. Unmatched junction bases numbered 12, after V lost 6 bases and J lost 4 bases. The CDR3 sequence: CASSVGARDRGRETQYF. The DNA of the CDR3 is TGTGCCAGCAGCGTAGGCGCCCGGGACAGGGGGCGAGAGACCCAGTACTTC.

J is TRBJ1-2 and V is TRBV28; D not certain. Germline V gene sequence: CDR1 MDHEN, CDR2 SYDVKM. V dropped 5 bases and J dropped 3 bases, with 19 bases sitting between them. This CDR3 spans 16 amino acids. In DNA, the CDR3 is TGTGCCAGCAGTCCCCCCCCCGGATGGCGCGACTATGGCTACACCTTC. The encoded protein is CASSPPPGWRDYGYTF.

This clonotype was seen ten or more times. DNA for the CDR3: TGTGCCAGCGTAGACAGGGGGCCAACCGGGGAGCTGTTTTTT. As protein: CASVDRGPTGELFF. The J gene is TRBJ2-2, the V gene TRBV2; 10 positions agree with TRBD1. The V gene's germline CDR1 is SNHLY and CDR2 FYNNEI. This CDR3 has 14 amino acids. The ends lost 8 bases at V and 5 bases at J; junction bases unmatched: 5.

This clonotype was seen at least ten times. The V gene is TRBV28, the J gene TRBJ2-7, with D possibly matching TRBD1 (5 bases). The germline CDR1 and CDR2 sequences are MDHEN and SYDVKM. CDR3 size: 14 residues. V lost 8 bases and J lost 6, with 20 bases in between. Written as DNA, the CDR3 is TGTGCCAGCCGCCGCAGGGCCCGCTACGGCGAGCAGTACTTC. Translated: CASRRRARYGEQYF.